This T cell receptor beta chain was recorded in a study of T-cell reconstitution after alpha-beta-depleted transplantation in children. This clonotype was counted only a few times. Unique molecular identifiers were used to barcode this TCRbeta library. TCRdb called the PCR reads again in MiXCR, with one record for every CDR3 protein. There are about 400,000 distinct CDR3 sequences in the sample; approximately 20% occur only once, and approximately 3.8% lies in the top ten. The length of the CDR3 is 14 residues. V dropped 5 bases and J dropped 8; count of bases not matched to a gene: 7. CDR1 is DFQATT and CDR2 is SNEGSKA in the germline V gene (reference sequence).

This chain connects TRBV20-1 to TRBJ2-1; 12 bases align to TRBD2. The sequenced sample was PBMCs from the stem cell graft donor, obtained from the stem cell graft. The clonotype originates from a human donor who donated a stem cell graft to a child with acute myeloid leukemia. CDR3 bases: TGCAGTGCTTCAGGGACTAGCGGGTTCCATGAGCAGTTCTTC. Translating gives CSASGTSGFHEQFF.